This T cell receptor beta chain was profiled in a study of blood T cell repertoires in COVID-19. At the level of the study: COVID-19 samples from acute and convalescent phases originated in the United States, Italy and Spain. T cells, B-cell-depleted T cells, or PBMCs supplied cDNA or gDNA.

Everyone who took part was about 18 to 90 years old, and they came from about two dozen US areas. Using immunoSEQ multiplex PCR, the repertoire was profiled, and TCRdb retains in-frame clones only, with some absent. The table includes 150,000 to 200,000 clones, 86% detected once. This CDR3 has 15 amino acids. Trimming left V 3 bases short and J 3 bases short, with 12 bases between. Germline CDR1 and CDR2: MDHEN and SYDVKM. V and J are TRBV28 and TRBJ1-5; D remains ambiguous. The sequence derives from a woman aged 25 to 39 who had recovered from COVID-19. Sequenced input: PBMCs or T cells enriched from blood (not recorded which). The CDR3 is CASSFWSIINQPQHF. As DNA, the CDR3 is TGTGCCAGCAGTTTCTGGAGCATTATCAATCAGCCCCAGCATTTT.